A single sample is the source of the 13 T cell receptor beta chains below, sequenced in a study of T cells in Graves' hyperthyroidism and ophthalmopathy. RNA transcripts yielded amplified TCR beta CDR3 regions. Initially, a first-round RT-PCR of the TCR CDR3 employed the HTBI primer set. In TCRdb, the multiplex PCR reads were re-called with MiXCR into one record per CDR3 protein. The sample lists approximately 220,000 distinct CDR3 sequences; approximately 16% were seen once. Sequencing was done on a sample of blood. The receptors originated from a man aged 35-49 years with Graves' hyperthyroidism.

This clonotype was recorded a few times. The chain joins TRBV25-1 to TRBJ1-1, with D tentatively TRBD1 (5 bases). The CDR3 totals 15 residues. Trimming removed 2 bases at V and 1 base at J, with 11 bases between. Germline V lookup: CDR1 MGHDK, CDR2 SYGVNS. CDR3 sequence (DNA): TGTGCCAGCAGTGAAATCTTAGGGACGAACACTGAAGCTTTCTTT. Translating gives CASSEILGTNTEAFF.

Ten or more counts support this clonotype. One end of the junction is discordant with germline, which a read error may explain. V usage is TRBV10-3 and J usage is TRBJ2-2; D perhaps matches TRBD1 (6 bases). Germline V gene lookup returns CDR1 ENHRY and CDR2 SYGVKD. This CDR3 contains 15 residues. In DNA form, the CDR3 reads TGTGCCATCAATGAGGGACACGGCAACACCGGGGAGCTGTTTTTT. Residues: CAINEGHGNTGELFF.

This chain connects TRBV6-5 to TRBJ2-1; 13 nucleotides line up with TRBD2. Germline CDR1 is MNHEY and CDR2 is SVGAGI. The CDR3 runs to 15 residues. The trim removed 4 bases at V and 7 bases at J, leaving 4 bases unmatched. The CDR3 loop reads CASSLRTSGRNEQFF. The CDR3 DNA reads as TGTGCCAGCAGTTTGAGGACTAGCGGGAGAAATGAGCAGTTCTTC.

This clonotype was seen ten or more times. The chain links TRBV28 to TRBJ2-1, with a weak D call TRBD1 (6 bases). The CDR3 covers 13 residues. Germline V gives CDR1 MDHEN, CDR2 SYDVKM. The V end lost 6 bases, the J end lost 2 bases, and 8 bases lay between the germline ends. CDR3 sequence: CASRGQTYNEQFF. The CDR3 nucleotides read TGTGCCAGCAGGGGACAAACCTACAATGAGCAGTTCTTC.

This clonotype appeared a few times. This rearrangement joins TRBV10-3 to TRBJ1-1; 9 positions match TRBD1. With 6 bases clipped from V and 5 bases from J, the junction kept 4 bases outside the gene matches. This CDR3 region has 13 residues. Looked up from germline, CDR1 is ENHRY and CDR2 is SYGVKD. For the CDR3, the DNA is TGTGCCATCAGCCCCGACAGGGGGACTGAAGCTTTCTTT. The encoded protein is CAISPDRGTEAFF.

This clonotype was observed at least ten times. The chain's CDR3 is CASSYRTVGTNEQFF. The CDR3 DNA is TGTGCCAGCAGTTACAGGACAGTGGGGACCAATGAGCAGTTCTTC. This chain uses TRBV6-2 or TRBV6-3 with TRBJ2-1; tentatively, D is TRBD1 (6 bases). Germline V lookup: CDR1 MNHEY, CDR2 SVGEGT. The V end was cut by 2 bases, the J end by 6 bases, with 14 bases between. The CDR3 is 15 amino acids.

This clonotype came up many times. This CDR3 reads CASSLASYNEQFF. CDR3 DNA: TGCGCCAGCAGCTTGGCCTCCTACAATGAGCAGTTCTTC. The chain has TRBV5-1 and TRBJ2-1; D is ambiguous. V was pared by 0 bases and J by 0 bases, with 1 base between. The CDR3 contains 13 residues. The germline V gene has CDR1 SGHRS and CDR2 YFSETQ.

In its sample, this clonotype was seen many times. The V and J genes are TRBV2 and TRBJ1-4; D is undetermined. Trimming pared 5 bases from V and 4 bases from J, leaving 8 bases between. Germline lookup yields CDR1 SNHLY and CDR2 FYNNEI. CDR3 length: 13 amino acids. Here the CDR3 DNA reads TGTGCCAGCAGTATCGGTATTAATGAAAAACTGTTTTTT. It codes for CASSIGINEKLFF.

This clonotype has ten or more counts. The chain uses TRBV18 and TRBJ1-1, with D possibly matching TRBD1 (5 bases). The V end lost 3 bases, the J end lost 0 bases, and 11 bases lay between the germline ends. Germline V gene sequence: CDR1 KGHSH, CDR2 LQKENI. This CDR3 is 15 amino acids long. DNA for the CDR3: TGTGCCAGCTCACCGCTGACAGCCATGAACACTGAAGCTTTCTTT. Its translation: CASSPLTAMNTEAFF.

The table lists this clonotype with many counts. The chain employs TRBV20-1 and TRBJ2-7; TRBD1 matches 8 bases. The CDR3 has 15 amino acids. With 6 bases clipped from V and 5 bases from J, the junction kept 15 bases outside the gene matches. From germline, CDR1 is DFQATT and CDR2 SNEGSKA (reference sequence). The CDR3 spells CSAGTGFDLSHEQYF. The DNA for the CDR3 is TGCAGTGCCGGGACAGGATTCGATCTCTCTCACGAGCAGTACTTC.

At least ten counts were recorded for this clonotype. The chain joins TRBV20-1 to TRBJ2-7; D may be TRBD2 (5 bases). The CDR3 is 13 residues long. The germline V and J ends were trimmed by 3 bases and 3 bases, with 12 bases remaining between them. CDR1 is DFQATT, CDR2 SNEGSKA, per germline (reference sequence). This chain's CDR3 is CSASPAGGYEQYF. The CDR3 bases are TGCAGTGCTAGCCCGGCAGGAGGCTACGAGCAGTACTTC.

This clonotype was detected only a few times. DNA of the CDR3: TGTGCCAGCAGCTACGGACTTAACTATGGCTACACCTTC. It specifies CASSYGLNYGYTF. The chain combines TRBV7-9 with TRBJ1-2; no reliable D call. This CDR3 comprises 13 residues. CDR1 is SEHNR, CDR2 FQNEAQ, per germline (reference sequence). The V and J ends lost 4 bases and 1 base respectively, with 7 bases between them.

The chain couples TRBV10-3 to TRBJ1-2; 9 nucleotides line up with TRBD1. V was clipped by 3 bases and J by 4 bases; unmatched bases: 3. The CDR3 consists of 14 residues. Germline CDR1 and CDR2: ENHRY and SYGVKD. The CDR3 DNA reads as TGTGCCATCAGTGACCCGGACAGGGGCTATGGCTACACCTTC. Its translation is CAISDPDRGYGYTF.